A selection of T cell receptor beta chains follows, all from one sample in a study of cytomegalovirus exposure and HLA in healthy donors. Profiling relied on immunoSEQ multiplex PCR, and the TCRdb table lists in-frame clones only, not all of them. The sample has 110,000 or so clones, 75% to 85% seen once. Sequenced: PBMCs. All receptors come from a man aged 25 to 40 in good health and CMV-seronegative. CDR3s include the opening cysteine and the closing phenylalanine or tryptophan. D genes are given only for firm matches. Clone size is shown for a subset of rows, as once, few, many or a class of expanded clone.

v_call	clone_size	j_call	d_call	cdr3_nt	cdr3_aa
TRBV5-1	.	TRBJ2-2	.	TGCGCCAGCAGCCAAGACCCCGGTGGAGCCGGGGAGCTGTTTTTT	CASSQDPGGAGELFF
TRBV5-4	.	TRBJ2-7	TRBD2	TGTGCCAGCAGCCCTAAGACTAGCCTTCCTACCTACGAGCAGTACTTC	CASSPKTSLPTYEQYF
TRBV7-8	.	TRBJ2-7	.	TGTGCCAGCAGCTTAGCCGGGCTATCTCTGGGAGACGAGCAGTACTTC	CASSLAGLSLGDEQYF
TRBV11-2	.	TRBJ2-7	TRBD1	TGTGCCAGCAGCTTGGGGACAGACTACGAGCAGTACTTC	CASSLGTDYEQYF
TRBV19	.	TRBJ2-1	TRBD2	TGTGCCAGTAGTACCCGGGGGGGCGGGAAGAATGAGCAGTTCTTC	CASSTRGGGKNEQFF
TRBV2	once	TRBJ2-1	TRBD2	TGTGCCAGCAGTACCGGGACTAGCGGGGGCACCGAGCAGTTCTTC	CASSTGTSGGTEQFF
TRBV9	.	TRBJ2-2	.	TGTGCCAGCAGCAGTACCGGGACTTTCACCGGGGAGCTGTTTTTT	CASSSTGTFTGELFF
TRBV30	.	TRBJ2-7	TRBD1	TGTGCCTGGAGTGTAGGGACAGTCTCCTACGAGCAGTACTTC	CAWSVGTVSYEQYF
TRBV29-1	.	TRBJ2-7	TRBD1	TGCAGCGTCGGGACAGGGGATCGGGGAGAGCAGTACTTC	CSVGTGDRGEQYF
TRBV7-9	.	TRBJ2-7	TRBD2	TGTGCCAGCAGCTTAGGTAGTAGCGGGAGCGAAGGGTACGAGCAGTACTTC	CASSLGSSGSEGYEQYF
TRBV5-6	.	TRBJ1-6	TRBD1	TGTGCCAGCAGCCCTGGGACAGGGAGGTCACCCCTCCACTTT	CASSPGTGRSPLHF
TRBV5-4	.	TRBJ2-3	TRBD1	TGTGCCAGCAGCTTGGGACGGACAGGGGGCTTTTATACGCAGTATTTT	CASSLGRTGGFYTQYF
TRBV7-8	.	TRBJ2-2	.	TGTGCCAGCAGCTTAGCGACTGCTTACCCGAACACCGGGGAGCTGTTTTTT	CASSLATAYPNTGELFF
TRBV4-1	.	TRBJ2-1	TRBD1	TGCGCCAGCAGCCAAGATCCCGGACAGGGATGGGGTGAGCAGTTCTTC	CASSQDPGQGWGEQFF
TRBV5-4	once	TRBJ1-4	.	TGTGCCAGCAGCTTGGGAGGGCCCACTAATGAAAAACTGTTTTTT	CASSLGGPTNEKLFF
TRBV5-1	.	TRBJ1-1	TRBD1	TGCGCCAGCAGCCTCCTGACAGGGGGGATCAAAGAAGCTTTCTTT	CASSLLTGGIKEAFF
TRBV2	.	TRBJ1-5	TRBD1	TGTGCCAGCAGTCCGGACAGGGGCTATCAGCCCCAGCATTTT	CASSPDRGYQPQHF
TRBV2	.	TRBJ2-7	.	TGTGCCAGCTTGGGAGCCTACGAGCAGTACTTC	CASLGAYEQYF
TRBV9	few	TRBJ1-5	TRBD1	TGTGCCAGCCTCTCAGGGGGGACAGGGACGACTCAGCCCCAGCATTTT	CASLSGGTGTTQPQHF
TRBV5-4	.	TRBJ1-2	.	TGTGCCAGCAGCCGCGGGACCGTTACTTCTAACTATGGCTACACCTTC	CASSRGTVTSNYGYTF
TRBV12-5	.	TRBJ2-5	TRBD2	TGTGCTAGTGGTTTGGGAGCGGGAGGGCAAGAGACCCAGTACTTC	CASGLGAGGQETQYF
TRBV2	few	TRBJ2-2	.	TGTGCCAGCAGGAGAACCGACGGGGAGCTGTTTTTT	CASRRTDGELFF
TRBV9	.	TRBJ2-7	TRBD2	TGTGCCAGCAGCGCGGGACTAGCGGCTTACGAGCAGTACTTC	CASSAGLAAYEQYF
TRBV5-1	.	TRBJ2-3	TRBD1	TGCGCCAGCAGGCCCAGGGGGAATGGGGCAGATACGCAGTATTTT	CASRPRGNGADTQYF
TRBV5-4	.	TRBJ1-2	TRBD1	TGTGCCAGCAGCTTGGATTCGGGGCAGGGGGCTGGCTACACCTTC	CASSLDSGQGAGYTF
TRBV28	.	TRBJ1-6	.	TGTGCCAGCAGTATGGACAGAGATTATAATTCACCCCTCCACTTT	CASSMDRDYNSPLHF
TRBV14	.	TRBJ1-6	.	TGTGCCAGCAGCCAAGCAGGGTCCACAACCATTCCGAATTCACCCCTCCACTTT	CASSQAGSTTIPNSPLHF
TRBV7-8	.	TRBJ1-5	TRBD1	TGTGCCAGCAGCCGACAGGGGGGTCAACAGCCCCAGCATTTT	CASSRQGGQQPQHF